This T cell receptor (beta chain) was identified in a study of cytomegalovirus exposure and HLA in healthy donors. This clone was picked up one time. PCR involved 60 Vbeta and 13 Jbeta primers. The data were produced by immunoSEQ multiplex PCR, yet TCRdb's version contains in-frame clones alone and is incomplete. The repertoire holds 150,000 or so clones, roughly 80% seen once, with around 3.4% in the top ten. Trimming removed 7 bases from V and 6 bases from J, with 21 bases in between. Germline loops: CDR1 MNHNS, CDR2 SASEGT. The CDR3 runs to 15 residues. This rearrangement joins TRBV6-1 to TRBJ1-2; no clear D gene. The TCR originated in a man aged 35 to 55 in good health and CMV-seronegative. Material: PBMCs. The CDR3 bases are TGTGCCAGCACCGATCGGCCCGGGAAACAAGATGGCTACACCTTC. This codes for CASTDRPGKQDGYTF.